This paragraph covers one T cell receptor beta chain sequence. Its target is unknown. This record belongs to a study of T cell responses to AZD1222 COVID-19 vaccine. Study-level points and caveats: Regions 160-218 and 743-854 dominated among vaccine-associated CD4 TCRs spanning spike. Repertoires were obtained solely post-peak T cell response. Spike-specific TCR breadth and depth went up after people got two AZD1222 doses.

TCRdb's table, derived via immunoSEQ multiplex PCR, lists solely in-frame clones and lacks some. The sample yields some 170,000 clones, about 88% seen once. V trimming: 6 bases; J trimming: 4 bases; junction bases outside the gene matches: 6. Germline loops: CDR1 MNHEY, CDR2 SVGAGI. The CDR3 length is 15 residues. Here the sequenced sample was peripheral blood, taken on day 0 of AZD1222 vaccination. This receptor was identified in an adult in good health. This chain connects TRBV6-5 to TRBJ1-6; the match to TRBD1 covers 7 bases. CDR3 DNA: TGTGCCAGCAGAAACCGGGACAGATATAATTCACCCCTCCACTTT. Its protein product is CASRNRDRYNSPLHF.